The following is a T cell receptor (beta chain) sequence with its context. This record comes from a study of blood T cell repertoires in COVID-19. CDR1 and CDR2 from the germline V gene are KGHSH and LQKENI. There are 16 residues in the CDR3. V shed 6 bases and J shed 4 bases, with 18 bases lying between them. Sequencing used immunoSEQ multiplex PCR; TCRdb keeps in-frame clones, though not all of them. The table has roughly 250,000 clones, over 65% seen once; the top ten hold about 3.5%. The chain has TRBV18 and TRBJ2-2, with a weak D call TRBD1 (5 bases). The specimen was peripheral blood. This receptor was identified in a woman of 80 years or more with acute or convalescent COVID-19. The CDR3 nucleotides are TGTGCCAGCTCCCTCTTTGACTTACAGGCCACCGGGGAGCTGTTTTTT. This codes for CASSLFDLQATGELFF.